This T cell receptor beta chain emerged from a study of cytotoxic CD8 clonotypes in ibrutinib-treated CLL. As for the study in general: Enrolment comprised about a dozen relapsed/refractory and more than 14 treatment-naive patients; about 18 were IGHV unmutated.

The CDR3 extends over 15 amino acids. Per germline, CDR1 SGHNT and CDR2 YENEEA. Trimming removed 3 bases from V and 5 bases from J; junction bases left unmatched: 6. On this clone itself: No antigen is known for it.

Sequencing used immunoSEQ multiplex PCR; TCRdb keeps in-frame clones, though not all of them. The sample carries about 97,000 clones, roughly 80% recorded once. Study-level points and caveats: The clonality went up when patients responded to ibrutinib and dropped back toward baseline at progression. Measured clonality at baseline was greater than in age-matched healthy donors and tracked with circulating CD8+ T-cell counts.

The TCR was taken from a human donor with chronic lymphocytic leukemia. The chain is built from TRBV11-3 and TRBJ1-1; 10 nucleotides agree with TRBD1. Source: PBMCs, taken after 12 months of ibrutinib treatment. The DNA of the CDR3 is TGTGCCAGCAGCTTCCTCGGGACAGGGGAAACTGAAGCTTTCTTT. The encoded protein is CASSFLGTGETEAFF. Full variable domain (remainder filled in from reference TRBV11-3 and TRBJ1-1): EAGVVQSPRYKIIEKKQPVAFWCNPISGHNTLYWYLQNLGQGPELLIRYENEEAVDDSQLPKDRFSAERLKGVDSTLKIQPAELGDSAVYLCASSFLGTGETEAFFGQGTRLTVV.